Below, one T cell receptor beta chain is given with its context. While infection was still active, Seattle patients were enrolled and then followed longitudinally. Using immunoSEQ multiplex PCR, the repertoire was profiled, and TCRdb retains in-frame clones only, with some absent. This table has 210,000 or so clones, about 90% appearing once. These data belong to a study of blood T cell repertoires in COVID-19. On the study more broadly: Samples came from the United States, Italy and Spain, spanning acute and convalescent COVID-19. PBMCs, B-cell-depleted T cells, or T cells were the source of the cDNA or gDNA that made up the material.

The receptor comes from a man aged 30 to 39 with COVID-19, enrolled during active disease. The sequencing sample was made of peripheral blood.

CDR3: CAISEYSGIYGYTF. In DNA, the CDR3 is TGTGCCATCAGTGAATATTCAGGGATTTATGGCTACACCTTC. V gene TRBV10-3 combines with J gene TRBJ1-2; tentative D call: TRBD1 (5 bases). CDR1 is ENHRY, CDR2 SYGVKD, per germline. There are 14 residues in the CDR3. The V and J ends lost 3 bases and 5 bases respectively, with 13 bases between them.